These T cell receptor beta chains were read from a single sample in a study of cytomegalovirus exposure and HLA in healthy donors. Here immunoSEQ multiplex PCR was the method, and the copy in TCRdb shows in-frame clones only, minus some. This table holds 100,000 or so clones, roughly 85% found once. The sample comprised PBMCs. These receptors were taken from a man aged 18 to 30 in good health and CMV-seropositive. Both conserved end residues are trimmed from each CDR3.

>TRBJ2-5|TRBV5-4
ASSSRDRMDQETQY
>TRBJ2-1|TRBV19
ASSRLARLSNEQF
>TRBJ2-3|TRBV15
ATSSRDRGTDTQY
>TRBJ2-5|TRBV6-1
ASSEVRKTGGETQY
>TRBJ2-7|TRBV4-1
ASSQDGRRGVEQY
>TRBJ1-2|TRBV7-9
ASSLAGTGDIYGYT
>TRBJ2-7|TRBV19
ATSGLAGDEQY
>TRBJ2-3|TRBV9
ASGGTTPTDTQY
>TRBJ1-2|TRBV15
ATSRIDPSAQGGYT
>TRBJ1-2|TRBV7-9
ASNRGGDYGYT
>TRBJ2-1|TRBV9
ASSVDHNNEQF
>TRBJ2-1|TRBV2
ASSPRSSYNEQF
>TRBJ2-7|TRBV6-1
ASTTGGERPYEQY
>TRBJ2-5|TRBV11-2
ASSSREVGETQY
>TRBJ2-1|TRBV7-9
ASSPLAGVYNEQF
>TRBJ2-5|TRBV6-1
ASSQRLEGAETQY
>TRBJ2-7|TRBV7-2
ASSLSLHEQY
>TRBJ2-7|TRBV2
ASSEGIAGGYEQY
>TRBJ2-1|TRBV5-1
ASSPPGLVSNEQF
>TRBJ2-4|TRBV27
ASSSVYTKNIQY
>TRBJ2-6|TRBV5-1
ASSPMTGFSGANVLT
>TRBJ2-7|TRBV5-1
ASSWGTGRSYEQY
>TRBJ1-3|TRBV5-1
ASSSTGGQGNTIY
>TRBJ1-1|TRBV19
ASKKGGTEAF
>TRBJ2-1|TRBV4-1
ASSQVNRGNEQF
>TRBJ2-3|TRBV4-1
ASSQRQGSTDTQY
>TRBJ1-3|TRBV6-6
ASSSPLSSGNTIY
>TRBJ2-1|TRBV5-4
ASGRDSGYNEQF
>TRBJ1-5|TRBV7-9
ASSLTGLNQPQH
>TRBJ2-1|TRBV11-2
ASSTSSGRALHNEQF
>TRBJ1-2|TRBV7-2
ASSPDRGWSYGYT
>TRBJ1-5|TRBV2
ARGGSLNQPQH
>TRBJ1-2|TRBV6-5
ASSPDSHRDYGYT
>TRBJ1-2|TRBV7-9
ASSPGRGFYGYT
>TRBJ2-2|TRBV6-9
ASFGGTRGPNTGELF
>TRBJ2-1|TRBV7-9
ASSLVLGGKYNEQF
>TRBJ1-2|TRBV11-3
ASSSTGKNYGYT
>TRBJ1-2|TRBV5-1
ASSRGDRALYGYT
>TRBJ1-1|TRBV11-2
ASRNEDRGLSTEAF
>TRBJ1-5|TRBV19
ASTDRGNQPQH
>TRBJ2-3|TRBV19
ASSRTSGSGDTQY
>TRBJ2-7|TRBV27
ASKLAGGPSRYEQY
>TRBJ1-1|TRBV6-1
ASSDRLTEAF
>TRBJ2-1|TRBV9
ASSVTSGRWGEQF
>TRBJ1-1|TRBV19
ASSIRRRGYTEAF
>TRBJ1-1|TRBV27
ASSPQAGTEAF
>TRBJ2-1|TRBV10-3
AISDGTESYNEQF
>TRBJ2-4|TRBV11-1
ASSFTDSVRGIQY
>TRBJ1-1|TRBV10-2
ASRTDRPNTEAF
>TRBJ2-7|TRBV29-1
SVMEGQVHEQY
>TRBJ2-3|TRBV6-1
ASSEGLAGGTDTQY
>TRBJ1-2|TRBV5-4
ASSFPGQGLGGYT
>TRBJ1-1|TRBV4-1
ASSLLEGGLRPTEAF
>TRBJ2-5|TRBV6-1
ASSEAPEGAGETQY
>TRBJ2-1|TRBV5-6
ASSSGLAEQF
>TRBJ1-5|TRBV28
ASSLYGQGNQPQH
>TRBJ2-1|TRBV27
ASSLDGGQF
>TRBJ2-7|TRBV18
ASSPLAGTGVDEQY
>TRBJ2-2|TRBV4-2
ASSQPVGGADTGELF